A selection of T cell receptor beta chains follows, all from one sample in a study of blood T cell repertoires in COVID-19. Clones were sequenced by immunoSEQ multiplex PCR, and TCRdb holds only the in-frame ones, with some missing. This repertoire shows just under 250,000 clones, 80% to 90% found once; its top ten account for roughly 4%. The specimen was PBMCs or T cells enriched from blood (not recorded which). The receptors derive from a woman aged 25 to 39 who had recovered from COVID-19. CDR3s include the opening cysteine and the closing phenylalanine or tryptophan. Each record gives: V gene, CDR3 length, clone size, D gene, J gene, CDR3 DNA, CDR3 protein. D genes are given only for firm matches. Clone size is shown for a subset of rows, as once, few, many or a class of expanded clone.

TRBV5-4	15	-	TRBD1	TRBJ1-3	TGTGCCAGCAGCTTGGGGGACAGCTCTGGAAACACCATATATTTT	CASSLGDSSGNTIYF
TRBV18	13	-	-	TRBJ2-5	TGTGCCAGCTCACCCGGGAAGACCGAGACCCAGTACTTC	CASSPGKTETQYF
TRBV19	15	-	-	TRBJ1-1	TGTGCCAGTAGTATTCAGGGTCTTACGAACACTGAAGCTTTCTTT	CASSIQGLTNTEAFF
TRBV7-9	15	-	-	TRBJ1-2	TGTGCCAGCAGCTTATCGGGGGGCGGCATTGGCGGCTACACCTTC	CASSLSGGGIGGYTF
TRBV19	14	once	-	TRBJ1-2	TGTGCCAGTAGTCCTCGGGCAGGGGTCTATGGCTACACCTTC	CASSPRAGVYGYTF
TRBV5-1	17	-	TRBD2	TRBJ2-5	TGCGCCAGCAGCTTGGGGGGACTAGCGGGGGCCGGAGAGACCCAGTACTTC	CASSLGGLAGAGETQYF
TRBV30	12	-	-	TRBJ1-2	TGTGCCTGGAGTGTTAGTCCCGATGGCTACACCTTC	CAWSVSPDGYTF
TRBV3-1/TRBV3-2	16	-	TRBD1	TRBJ2-1	TGTGCCAGCACCAATCTCGACAGGGGGGTCGAGAATGAGCAGTTCTTC	CASTNLDRGVENEQFF
TRBV7-3	12	-	-	TRBJ1-2	TGTGCCAGCAGCCAAGATAGGGGTGGCTACACCTTC	CASSQDRGGYTF
TRBV2	12	-	TRBD1	TRBJ1-1	TGTGCCAGCAGCCCTGGGGACAGCGGAGCTTTCTTT	CASSPGDSGAFF
TRBV6-4	14	-	-	TRBJ2-7	TGTGCCAGCAGTGACTCTCTGACTATCTACGAGCAGTACTTC	CASSDSLTIYEQYF
TRBV20-1	19	-	TRBD2	TRBJ2-7	TGCAGTGCTAGTGGCTCCGGGACTAGCGGGAGGGCCCTCCAGTACGAGCAGTACTTC	CSASGSGTSGRALQYEQYF
TRBV5-1	14	-	TRBD1	TRBJ2-7	TGCGCCAGCAGGCTCCCGGACAGGGCATACGAGCAGTACTTC	CASRLPDRAYEQYF
TRBV28	19	-	-	TRBJ2-3	TGTGCCAGCAGTCAAGAATTCGTGGTCCCCGGGAGCAGTACAGATACGCAGTATTTT	CASSQEFVVPGSSTDTQYF
TRBV24-1	19	-	TRBD2	TRBJ2-2	TGTGCCACCAGTGATATCCTAGCGGGAGGGCGAGTGGGCACCGGGGAGCTGTTTTTT	CATSDILAGGRVGTGELFF
TRBV2	18	-	TRBD2	TRBJ2-7	TGTGCCAGCAGTCGACAGGGTAGGACTAGCGGGAGAAGATACGAGCAGTACTTC	CASSRQGRTSGRRYEQYF
TRBV20-1	11	-	-	TRBJ2-7	TGCAGTGGACTAGGTACCTACGAGCAGTACTTC	CSGLGTYEQYF
TRBV9	16	-	-	TRBJ1-1	TGTGCCAGCAGCGTAGCTGGGGAGGGTAGGTACACTGAAGCTTTCTTT	CASSVAGEGRYTEAFF
TRBV29-1	14	-	TRBD1	TRBJ1-1	TGCAGCGTTCAGGTACAGGGGGGGAACACTGAAGCTTTCTTT	CSVQVQGGNTEAFF
TRBV28	14	-	TRBD1	TRBJ2-7	TGTGCCAGCATCCGACAGGGGGGCCCCTACGAGCAGTACTTC	CASIRQGGPYEQYF
TRBV28	14	-	TRBD2	TRBJ2-5	TGTGCCGCTGGGGGGGGAAGGTACCAAGAGACCCAGTACTTC	CAAGGGRYQETQYF
TRBV27	13	-	-	TRBJ2-7	TGTGTTTCAACTCCTAGAAGGAACTACGAGCAGTACTTC	CVSTPRRNYEQYF
TRBV4-1	15	few	-	TRBJ2-7	TGCGCCAGCAGCCAAGAAGATTATAGCTCCTACGAGCAGTACTTC	CASSQEDYSSYEQYF
TRBV7-2	15	-	TRBD1	TRBJ1-2	TGTGCCAGCAGCCCGGGGGGACAGGGTATCTATGGCTACACCTTC	CASSPGGQGIYGYTF
TRBV7-8	15	-	-	TRBJ1-2	TGTGCCAGCAGCTTTGGAGAGAACTTTGGGTATGGCTACACCTTC	CASSFGENFGYGYTF
TRBV9	14	-	TRBD1	TRBJ1-2	TGTGCCAGCAGCGCCCCTGGACAGGTCTATGGCTACACCTTC	CASSAPGQVYGYTF
TRBV5-8	12	-	TRBD1	TRBJ2-1	TGTGCCAGCGGGGACAGGGAGAATGAGCAGTTCTTC	CASGDRENEQFF
TRBV18	15	-	-	TRBJ1-1	TGTGCCAGCTCACCAGATGGGGCGGTAAACACTGAAGCTTTCTTT	CASSPDGAVNTEAFF
TRBV7-2	15	-	TRBD2	TRBJ2-3	TGTGCCAGCAGCTTACCAGCGGGAGTTGCAGATACGCAGTATTTT	CASSLPAGVADTQYF
TRBV7-2	17	-	-	TRBJ1-5	TGTGCCAGCAGCCTACTAGGGACTGCCGCGGGCAATCAGCCCCAGCATTTT	CASSLLGTAAGNQPQHF